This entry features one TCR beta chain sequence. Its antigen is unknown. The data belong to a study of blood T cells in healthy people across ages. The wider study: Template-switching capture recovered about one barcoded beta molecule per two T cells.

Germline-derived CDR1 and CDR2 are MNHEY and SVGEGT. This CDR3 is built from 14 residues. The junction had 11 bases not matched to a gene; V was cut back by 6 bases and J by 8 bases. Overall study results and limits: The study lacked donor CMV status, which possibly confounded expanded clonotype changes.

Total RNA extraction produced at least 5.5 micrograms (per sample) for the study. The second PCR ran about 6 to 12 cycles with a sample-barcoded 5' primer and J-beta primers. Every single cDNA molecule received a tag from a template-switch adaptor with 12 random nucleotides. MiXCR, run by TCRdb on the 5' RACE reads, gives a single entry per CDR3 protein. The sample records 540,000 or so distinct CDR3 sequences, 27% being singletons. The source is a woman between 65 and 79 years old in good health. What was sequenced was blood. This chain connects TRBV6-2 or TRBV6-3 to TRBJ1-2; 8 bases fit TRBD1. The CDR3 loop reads CASRRGQGRGGYTF. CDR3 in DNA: TGTGCCAGCAGACGAGGACAGGGAAGAGGGGGCTACACCTTC.